The clone carrying this TCR beta chain appeared many times. Its antigen is unidentified. The record originates from a study of neurological immune-mediated disorders. Overall study context: Of the multiple sclerosis patients, 34 in total, some 30 were relapsing-remitting and 3 were secondary progressive.

Using its own MiXCR run on the 5' RACE reads, TCRdb lists one record per CDR3 protein. The sample consists of around 130,000 distinct CDR3 sequences, roughly 3.1% of them appearing once. V was clipped by 0 bases and J by 7 bases, with 13 bases between them. The CDR3 consists of 15 residues. The germline V gene has CDR1 SGHDT and CDR2 YYEEEE. General study points: For the multiple sclerosis repertoire cluster, no association with any clinical or MRI feature was found.

The clonotype originates from a woman between 25 and 40 years old with multiple sclerosis. The sample consisted of PBMCs. This rearrangement joins TRBV5-6 to TRBJ2-2, with D possibly being TRBD1 or TRBD2 (5 bases each). This chain's CDR3 is CASSLVRDRDGELFF. The CDR3 nucleotides read TGTGCCAGCAGCTTGGTTCGGGACCGGGACGGGGAGCTGTTTTTT.